This T cell receptor beta chain was retrieved from a study of blood T cell repertoires in COVID-19. Study-wide background: Collection of acute and convalescent COVID-19 samples took place in the United States, Italy and Spain. The analysed material was cDNA or gDNA that came from T cells, B-cell-depleted T cells, or PBMCs.

Original processing methods: By means of reference gene primer amplification, nucleated cell counts were estimated. The protocol was immunoSEQ multiplex PCR, while the TCRdb copy is restricted to in-frame clones and leaves out a portion. Clone size and V and J calls were adopted from that table, with D and trimming inferred from the DNA. The sample consists of just over 60,000 clones, more than 60% of them appearing once. The CDR3 has 15 amino acids. The V segment lost 6 bases and the J segment 5 bases; nucleotides outside the gene matches: 10. CDR1 and CDR2 from the germline V gene are MNHEY and SVGAGI.

V and J are TRBV6-5 and TRBJ1-2; TRBD1 matches 9 bases. This sequence was found in a man aged 60 to 69 with acute or convalescent COVID-19. Sequencing input: peripheral blood. The CDR3 DNA follows: TGTGCCAGCAGCACCGACAGGGGGGCTAGGTATGGCTACACCTTC. This codes for CASSTDRGARYGYTF.